Shown below are 5 T cell receptor beta chains from a single sample sequenced in a study of blood T cell repertoires in COVID-19. The method was immunoSEQ multiplex PCR; TCRdb's version includes in-frame clones alone and lacks a portion of them. This table holds around 160,000 clones, less than 90% found once. Input material: PBMCs or T cells enriched from blood (not recorded which). The receptor set was obtained from a woman between 45 and 65 years old who had been exposed to COVID-19.

This sequence joins TRBV27 and TRBJ2-3, with 8 bases fitting TRBD2. Looked up from germline, CDR1 is MNHEY and CDR2 is SMNVEV (reference sequence). V shed 6 bases and J 1 base; nucleotides not matched to a gene: 12. This CDR3 region has 17 residues. CDR3 in DNA: TGTGCCAGCAGCGATATAGCGGGACCCCCGGGCACAGATACGCAGTATTTT. This gives the protein CASSDIAGPPGTDTQYF.

V usage is TRBV5-1 and J usage is TRBJ1-1; perhaps TRBD1 as D (5 bases). Trimming shortened V by 2 bases and J by 3 bases, and 8 bases separated the two germline ends. This CDR3 spans 13 amino acids. Germline V gene lookup returns CDR1 SGHRS and CDR2 YFSETQ. In nucleotides, the CDR3 is TGCGCCAGCAGCTTTGGCAGGGACACTGAAGCTTTCTTT. It is translated as CASSFGRDTEAFF. Complete variable domain (other parts from reference TRBV5-1 and TRBJ1-1): KAGVTQTPRYLIKTRGQQVTLSCSPISGHRSVSWYQQTPGQGLQFLFEYFSETQRNKGNFPGRFSGRQFSNSRSEMNVSTLELGDSALYLCASSFGRDTEAFFGQGTRLTVV.

This clone has a handful of counts. The chain employs TRBV7-2 and TRBJ2-7, with 7 bases aligning to TRBD1. V was clipped by 5 bases and J by 2 bases; unmatched bases: 3. CDR1 and CDR2 (germline): SGHTA, FQGNSA. This CDR3 contains 13 residues. CDR3 sequence (DNA): TGTGCCAGCAGCGAAAGGGGGCCCTACGAGCAGTACTTC. This translates into CASSERGPYEQYF.

Remarks on this clone: One end of the junction varies from germline; a read error may be responsible. The chain is built from TRBV7-2 and TRBJ2-5, with 11 bases lining up with TRBD2. Germline loops: CDR1 SGHTA, CDR2 FQGNSA. The CDR3 has 14 residues. This CDR3 is CASNLGTSGQTQYF. The CDR3 coding sequence is TGTGCCAGCAACTTAGGGACTAGCGGCCAGACCCAGTACTTC.

This rearrangement joins TRBV4-2 to TRBJ2-7; 7 bases agree with TRBD2. CDR1 LGHNA and CDR2 YNFKEQ come from the germline V gene. Losses at the gene ends were 1 base for V and 5 bases for J; bases not matched to a gene: 8. The CDR3 runs to 15 residues. CDR3 nucleotides: TGTGCCAGCAGCCAAGTCATAGCGGGCCGCCACGAGCAGTACTTC. Protein product: CASSQVIAGRHEQYF.